Shown below are 26 T cell receptor beta chains from a single sample sequenced in a study of T cell responses to AZD1222 COVID-19 vaccine. Profiling relied on immunoSEQ multiplex PCR, and the TCRdb table lists in-frame clones only, not all of them. Of 150,000 or so clones in the sample, about 93% were seen once. Sequences were derived from peripheral blood, sampled on day 0 of MenACWY control vaccination. The receptors here all came from an adult in good health.

The rearrangement uses TRBV19 and TRBJ2-1, with D uncertain. Germline V gene sequence: CDR1 LNHDA, CDR2 SQIVND (reference sequence). The CDR3 spans 12 residues. Trimming removed 0 bases at V and 8 bases at J, with 5 bases between. The CDR3: CASSIDPDEQFF. The DNA of the CDR3 is TGTGCCAGTAGTATAGATCCAGATGAGCAGTTCTTC.

The genes are TRBV18 and TRBJ1-4, with a possible D match to TRBD1 (5 bases). The CDR3 contains 14 residues. Trimming shortened V by 8 bases and J by 4 bases, and 14 bases separated the two germline ends. Germline CDR1 and CDR2: KGHSH and LQKENI. DNA of the CDR3: TGTGCCAGCGTGCAGAGCAGGGATAATGAAAAACTGTTTTTT. It codes for CASVQSRDNEKLFF.

This clone has a single count. The gene calls are TRBV28 and TRBJ2-2; D is uncertain. Germline assignment: CDR1 MDHEN and CDR2 SYDVKM. This CDR3 has 12 amino acids. Deletions cut 2 bases from V and 2 bases from J, with 0 bases between. CDR3 residues: CASSLNTGELFF. In DNA, the CDR3 is TGTGCCAGCAGTTTAAACACCGGGGAGCTGTTTTTT.

This clone was seen just once. The chain carries TRBV3-1 (or the pseudogene TRBV3-2) and TRBJ1-2; tentative D call: TRBD1 (5 bases). This CDR3 contains 15 residues. Trimming stripped 6 bases from V and 1 base from J, with 15 bases between. Per germline, CDR1 LGHDT and CDR2 YNNKEL (reference sequence). The CDR3 spells CASRNSWGINYGYTF. The CDR3 nucleotides are TGTGCCAGCAGAAACAGCTGGGGGATTAACTATGGCTACACCTTC.

This clone occurred once. The rearrangement joins TRBV18 to TRBJ1-1; 9 bases align to TRBD1. The germline gives CDR1 KGHSH, CDR2 LQKENI. The CDR3 runs to 18 residues. V shed 1 base and J 1 base; nucleotides not matched to a gene: 10. Here the CDR3 reads CASSPRTTGGSWNTEAFF. CDR3 bases: TGTGCCAGCTCACCACGTACGACAGGGGGTAGTTGGAACACTGAAGCTTTCTTT.

This clone was counted between two and nine times. The rearrangement uses TRBV29-1 and TRBJ1-1, with 7 bases lining up with TRBD1. V lost 4 bases to trimming and J lost 0 bases; unmatched junction nucleotides: 2. The CDR3 is made up of 13 amino acids. The germline V gene has CDR1 SQVTM and CDR2 ANQGSEA. In nucleotides, the CDR3 is TGCAGCGTTGGGGGACAGATGAACACTGAAGCTTTCTTT. It specifies CSVGGQMNTEAFF.

The V gene is TRBV7-3, the J gene TRBJ2-3; the match to TRBD2 covers 8 bases. The germline gives CDR1 SGHTA, CDR2 FQGTGA. J was trimmed by 5 bases and V by 10 bases; bases with no gene match: 8. The CDR3 runs to 13 residues. DNA for the CDR3: TGTGCCACCAAGCGGGAGCAGGGAGATACGCAGTATTTT. This codes for CATKREQGDTQYF.

This CDR3 is CASSPPSRGGYTF. CDR3 DNA sequence: TGTGCCAGCAGCCCTCCTTCCCGGGGTGGCTACACCTTC. The V and J genes are TRBV3-1 (or the pseudogene TRBV3-2) and TRBJ1-2; the D is unclear. This CDR3 has 13 amino acids. Germline CDR1 is LGHDT and CDR2 is YNNKEL (reference sequence). V shed 4 bases and J shed 7 bases, with 13 bases lying between them.

The chain joins TRBV27 to TRBJ2-3; the D is unclear. There are 14 residues in the CDR3. Between the trimmed V and J ends, which lost 2 bases and 0 bases, there was a span of 6 bases. Germline CDR1 reads MNHEY; CDR2 reads SMNVEV (reference sequence). CDR3 loop: CASSLLSSTDTQYF. CDR3 bases: TGTGCCAGCAGTTTACTAAGTAGCACAGATACGCAGTATTTT.

This chain uses TRBV29-1 with TRBJ1-2; TRBD1 agrees at 8 bases. The V gene's germline CDR1 is SQVTM and CDR2 ANQGSEA. The CDR3 runs to 11 residues. The V and J ends lost 4 bases and 8 bases, in that order; junction bases with no gene match: 3. The CDR3 sequence is CSVGQGSGYTF. CDR3 DNA sequence: TGCAGCGTTGGACAGGGGTCCGGCTACACCTTC.

This clone was detected only once. The chain uses TRBV2 and TRBJ2-1; D unclear. This CDR3 is 15 amino acids long. Germline assignment: CDR1 SNHLY and CDR2 FYNNEI. The ends were cut back, 4 bases at V and 5 bases at J, with 15 bases in the middle. CDR3 sequence reads: CASSVLSRFDNEQFF. In DNA form, the CDR3 reads TGTGCCAGCAGTGTTTTGAGCAGGTTCGACAATGAGCAGTTCTTC.

The V call is TRBV9, the J call TRBJ1-5; the D gene is possibly TRBD1 (5 bases). Germline CDR1 and CDR2: SGDLS and YYNGEE. V shed 3 bases and J shed 3 bases, with 16 bases lying between them. The CDR3 consists of 16 residues. The CDR3 DNA reads as TGTGCCAGCAGCGCGGGAGGAAGGGGAAACAATCAGCCCCAGCATTTT. Translating gives CASSAGGRGNNQPQHF.

The chain is built from TRBV5-1 and TRBJ2-1, with TRBD1 matching over 7 bases. This CDR3 spans 16 amino acids. The trim removed 4 bases at V and 6 bases at J, leaving 13 bases unmatched. From germline, CDR1 is SGHRS and CDR2 YFSETQ. The CDR3 nucleotides are TGCGCCAGCAGCAGGGGACAGTCATCCCCAGTCAATGAGCAGTTCTTC. Protein product: CASSRGQSSPVNEQFF.

V is TRBV5-1 and J is TRBJ1-4; TRBD1 matches at 8 bases. Germline V lookup: CDR1 SGHRS, CDR2 YFSETQ. CDR3 size: 14 residues. V gave up 1 base and J gave up 6 bases; unmatched junction bases: 2. The CDR3 DNA is TGCGCCAGCAGCTTGTCAGGGGGCGATGAAAAACTGTTTTTT. Residues: CASSLSGGDEKLFF. The complete variable domain, with remaining parts taken from reference TRBV5-1 and TRBJ1-4, reads KAGVTQTPRYLIKTRGQQVTLSCSPISGHRSVSWYQQTPGQGLQFLFEYFSETQRNKGNFPGRFSGRQFSNSRSEMNVSTLELGDSALYLCASSLSGGDEKLFFGSGTQLSVL.

The V call is TRBV9, the J call TRBJ1-5, with 9 nucleotides matching TRBD1. Germline V gives CDR1 SGDLS, CDR2 YYNGEE. The CDR3 totals 14 residues. With V trimmed by 4 bases and J by 6 bases, 5 bases remained unmatched. The CDR3 nucleotides are TGTGCCAGCAGCCCCGGACAGGGGAGTCAGCCCCAGCATTTT. Protein: CASSPGQGSQPQHF.

The genes are TRBV5-1 and TRBJ1-4; no clear D gene. CDR1 is SGHRS, CDR2 YFSETQ, per germline. Between the trimmed V and J ends, which lost 0 bases and 2 bases, there was a span of 5 bases. There are 14 residues in the CDR3. The CDR3 region has the DNA TGCGCCAGCAGCTTGGGAGTGACTAATGAAAAACTGTTTTTT. This sequence encodes CASSLGVTNEKLFF.

The CDR3 is CASSAYTGGGEKLFF. CDR3 nucleotides: TGTGCCAGTAGTGCTTATACAGGGGGCGGCGAAAAACTGTTTTTT. The rearrangement links TRBV19 to TRBJ1-4; 9 positions agree with TRBD1. The V gene's germline CDR1 is LNHDA and CDR2 SQIVND (reference sequence). With V trimmed by 5 bases and J by 8 bases, 9 bases remained unmatched. The CDR3 runs to 15 residues.

This chain joins TRBV3-1 (or the pseudogene TRBV3-2) and TRBJ2-1, with TRBD1 matching 7 bases. This CDR3 is 12 amino acids long. V dropped 4 bases and J dropped 9; count of bases not matched to a gene: 3. CDR1 is LGHDT, CDR2 YNNKEL, per germline (reference sequence). CDR3 sequence (DNA): TGTGCCAGCAGCCGACAGGGTGGTGAGCAGTTCTTC. It specifies CASSRQGGEQFF.

This chain connects TRBV4-2 to TRBJ2-7; tentatively, D is TRBD1 or TRBD2 (5 bases each). The CDR3 is 15 amino acids. Germline CDR1 reads LGHNA; CDR2 reads YNFKEQ. The germline V and J ends were trimmed by 4 bases and 2 bases, with 15 bases remaining between them. CDR3: CASSPGRDPPYEQYF. The CDR3 DNA is TGTGCCAGCAGCCCTGGCAGGGACCCTCCCTACGAGCAGTACTTC.

This chain links TRBV29-1 with TRBJ1-1; TRBD1 matches 7 bases. In germline, CDR1 is SQVTM, CDR2 ANQGSEA. This CDR3 contains 13 residues. Unmatched junction bases numbered 5, after V lost 3 bases and J lost 4 bases. The CDR3 DNA reads as TGCAGCGTTGATGAAGGGGGCCGCACTGAAGCTTTCTTT. The encoded protein is CSVDEGGRTEAFF.

The chain employs TRBV29-1 and TRBJ2-7, with D perhaps TRBD1 (5 bases). The CDR3 sequence is 13 residues long. With 6 bases removed from V and 2 bases from J, the gap between germline ends came to 14 bases. Germline V gene lookup returns CDR1 SQVTM and CDR2 ANQGSEA. CDR3 sequence (DNA): TGCAGCGTAACAGGCATGAGCGCCTACGAGCAGTACTTC. Translated, it gives CSVTGMSAYEQYF.

This clone was recorded once. The chain uses TRBV19 and TRBJ1-3, with a tentative D call TRBD1 (5 bases). CDR3 length equals 15 residues. V was shortened by 5 bases and J by 3 bases, with 14 bases between the two germline ends. The germline CDR1 and CDR2 sequences are LNHDA and SQIVND (reference sequence). The DNA of the CDR3 is TGTGCCAGTAGTTCAGAAGAGGGACTTGGAAACACCATATATTTT. This sequence encodes CASSSEEGLGNTIYF. The whole variable domain, filled in from reference TRBV19 and TRBJ1-3, reads DGGITQSPKYLFRKEGQNVTLSCEQNLNHDAMYWYRQDPGQGLRLIYYSQIVNDFQKGDIAEGYSVSREKKESFPLTVTSAQKNPTAFYLCASSSEEGLGNTIYFGEGSWLTVV.

The CDR3 sequence: CAILREGRYEQYF. Written as DNA, the CDR3 is TGTGCCATCCTGAGGGAAGGTCGCTACGAGCAGTACTTC. The chain employs TRBV2 and TRBJ2-7; possibly TRBD2 for D (5 bases). Between the trimmed V and J ends, which lost 10 bases and 3 bases, there was a span of 16 bases. Germline CDR1 reads SNHLY; CDR2 reads FYNNEI. The CDR3 is 13 residues long.

The chain couples TRBV27 to TRBJ2-1, with TRBD2 identical over 8 bases. V gave up 6 bases and J gave up 1 base; unmatched junction bases: 8. Germline V CDR1 and CDR2: MNHEY, SMNVEV (reference sequence). The CDR3 has 16 amino acids. CDR3 loop: CASRGGGRLSYNEQFF. The CDR3, as DNA: TGTGCCAGCAGGGGAGGCGGGAGGTTGTCCTACAATGAGCAGTTCTTC.

This clone was recorded once. The chain uses TRBV6-5 and TRBJ2-1; perhaps D is TRBD1 or TRBD2 (6 bases each). Trimming pared 1 base from V and 7 bases from J, leaving 17 bases between. There are 16 residues in the CDR3. Germline V lookup: CDR1 MNHEY, CDR2 SVGAGI. CDR3 DNA: TGTGCCAGCAGTTACTATTCGGGGGCCATTCGGAATGAGCAGTTCTTC. Protein product: CASSYYSGAIRNEQFF.

This clone came up once. This sequence joins TRBV5-1 and TRBJ1-2, with unresolved D. Germline CDR1 reads SGHRS; CDR2 reads YFSETQ. CDR3 length: 13 residues. Trimming stripped 0 bases from V and 4 bases from J, with 7 bases between. The CDR3 reads CASSLDSPYGYTF. The CDR3 DNA follows: TGCGCCAGCAGCTTGGACAGCCCCTATGGCTACACCTTC.